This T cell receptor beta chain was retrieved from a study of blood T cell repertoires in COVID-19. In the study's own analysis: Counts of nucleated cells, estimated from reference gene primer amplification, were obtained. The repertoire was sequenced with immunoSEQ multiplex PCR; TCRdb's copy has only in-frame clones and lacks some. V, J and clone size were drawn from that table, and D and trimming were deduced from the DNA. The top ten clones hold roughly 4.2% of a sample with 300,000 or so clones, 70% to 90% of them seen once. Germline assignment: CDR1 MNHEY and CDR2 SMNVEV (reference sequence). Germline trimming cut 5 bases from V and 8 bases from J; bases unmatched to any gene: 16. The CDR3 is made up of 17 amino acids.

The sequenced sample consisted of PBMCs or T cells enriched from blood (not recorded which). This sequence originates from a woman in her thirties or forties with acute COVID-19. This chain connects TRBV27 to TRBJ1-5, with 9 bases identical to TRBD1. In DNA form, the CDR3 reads TGTGCCAGCAGTCCGACCCGGACAGGGGCGGTTTGGGAGCCCCAGCATTTT. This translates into CASSPTRTGAVWEPQHF.